The 5 T cell receptor beta chains listed next were all sequenced from one sample in a study of T cells expressing NK-cell markers. TCRdb re-called the 5' RACE reads; every CDR3 protein appears as one record, without DNA. The repertoire table contains about 390,000 distinct CDR3 sequences. Material: blood T cells: a sorted CD56 or NKG2C T cell subset, CD4+ or CD8+ T cells, or bulk PBMC T cells (not recorded which). All receptors come from a woman aged 45-59 years in good health.

The chain combines TRBV5-1 with TRBJ1-1; TCRdb reports TRBD1, a call that lacks DNA to check it against. CDR1 is SGHRS and CDR2 is YFSETQ in the germline V gene. There are 13 residues in the CDR3. CDR3 in amino acids: CASSLGQGARAFF.

V gene TRBV5-1 combines with J gene TRBJ1-1. CDR3 length equals 11 residues. Germline values: CDR1 SGHRS, CDR2 YFSETQ. The CDR3 is CASRRRGEAFF.

The chain links TRBV20-1 to TRBJ2-1; TCRdb gives TRBD2 as the D gene, but with no DNA this cannot be confirmed. The germline V gene has CDR1 DFQATT and CDR2 SNEGSKA (reference sequence). The CDR3 runs 15 residues. The CDR3: CSASSVGRENGEQFF.

The V gene is TRBV10-3, the J gene TRBJ2-2; TCRdb's assignment of TRBD1 cannot be checked, as there is no DNA. The CDR3 consists of 11 residues. Looked up from germline, CDR1 is ENHRY and CDR2 is SYGVKD. The CDR3 here is CARGVAGELFF.

This chain uses TRBV27 with TRBJ2-1; TCRdb selects TRBD1, and the lack of DNA leaves this call unchecked. CDR1 is MNHEY, CDR2 SMNVEV, per germline (reference sequence). The CDR3 has 14 residues. CDR3 region: CASSLGGRNNEQFF.